The T cell receptor beta chain under discussion was sequenced for a study of shared clonotypes between healthy human individuals. Germline V gene lookup returns CDR1 MNHEY and CDR2 SMNVEV (reference sequence). V lost 5 bases and J lost 3; bases outside the gene matches: 10. The CDR3 is 18 residues long. A deep-level run was used for the assay. Data came from immunoSEQ multiplex PCR; TCRdb stores just in-frame clones and leaves some out. This sample has over 1.4 million clones, with around 97% found just once. This clonotype was sampled from a man aged 25 to 40 in good health. Sequencing used naive CD4+ T cells sorted from blood. Subset of the sample: CD45RA+ positively selected. This chain uses TRBV27 with TRBJ2-5, with 15 bases fitting TRBD2. Here the CDR3 reads CASSNRTSGRGVEETQYF. CDR3 nucleotides: TGTGCCAGCAGTAACAGGACTAGCGGGAGGGGGGTGGAAGAGACCCAGTACTTC.